One sample yielded the 8 T cell receptor beta chains listed below, sequenced in a study of blood T cell repertoires in COVID-19 (dated by TCRdb to about 2020). The library was prepared using the immunoSEQ multiplex PCR assay. This immuneACCESS table, as held by TCRdb, lists in-frame sequences with V and J called but not all clones. Of the missing ones, under half trace to an unresolved V gene in checked studies; the others have no known cause. In this sample the table shows 250,000 or so clones, roughly 88% of which occur a single time. In total, the top ten clones hold about 5.9% of the sample. The sequenced material came from peripheral blood. The receptors here all came from a woman aged 25 to 39 with COVID-19, enrolled during active disease.

The chain links TRBV11-2 to TRBJ2-3, with 7 bases fitting TRBD2. V was clipped by 4 bases and J by 5 bases; unmatched bases: 3. The CDR3 is made up of 13 amino acids. Germline V gene data show CDR1 as SGHAT and CDR2 as FQNNGV. DNA for the CDR3: TGTGCCAGCAGCTCTGCGGGGGTAGATACGCAGTATTTT. Translating it yields CASSSAGVDTQYF. Combining the CDR3 with reference TRBV11-2 and TRBJ2-3 gives the whole variable domain EAGVAQSPRYKIIEKRQSVAFWCNPISGHATLYWYQQILGQGPKLLIQFQNNGVVDDSQLPKDRFSAERLKGVDSTLKIQPAKLEDSAVYLCASSSAGVDTQYFGPGTRLTVL.

The chain carries TRBV11-3 and TRBJ2-7; 10 nucleotides line up with TRBD2. This CDR3 has 13 amino acids. CDR1 is SGHNT, CDR2 YENEEA, per germline. The V and J ends lost 1 base and 7 bases, in that order; junction bases with no gene match: 1. The CDR3: CASSLGLAGEQYV. The CDR3 DNA is TGTGCCAGCAGCTTAGGACTAGCGGGTGAGCAGTACGTC.

The V and J genes are TRBV7-2 and TRBJ1-2, with TRBD1 matching 7 bases. The trim removed 1 base at V and 8 bases at J, leaving 10 bases unmatched. Germline lookup yields CDR1 SGHTA and CDR2 FQGNSA. The CDR3 is 15 residues long. The DNA for the CDR3 is TGTGCCAGCAGCTTAGAGGGCGCCAGGGGGTCCGGCTACACCTTC. Protein sequence: CASSLEGARGSGYTF.

This clone was seen a single time. The chain couples TRBV9 to TRBJ1-1; no reliable D call. The CDR3 contains 15 residues. CDR1 is SGDLS and CDR2 is YYNGEE in the germline V gene. V dropped 4 bases and J dropped 3 bases, with 16 bases sitting between them. The CDR3 coding sequence is TGTGCCAGCAGCCATCGGGGAGGGATCGACACTGAAGCTTTCTTT. Amino acids: CASSHRGGIDTEAFF.

The V call is TRBV18, the J call TRBJ2-3; D remains ambiguous. Trimming left V 3 bases short and J 0 bases short, with 4 bases between. The CDR3 sequence is 13 residues long. CDR1 and CDR2 (germline): KGHSH, LQKENI. CDR3 protein: CASSPSSTDTQYF. As DNA, the CDR3 is TGTGCCAGCTCACCCTCTAGCACAGATACGCAGTATTTT.

This chain connects TRBV18 to TRBJ2-7, with 8 bases lining up with TRBD1. Germline assignment: CDR1 KGHSH and CDR2 LQKENI. The length of the CDR3 is 16 residues. J was trimmed by 2 bases and V by 3 bases; bases with no gene match: 9. CDR3 amino acids: CASSPEDRVGPYEQYF. CDR3 coding DNA: TGTGCCAGCTCACCTGAGGACAGGGTAGGCCCCTACGAGCAGTACTTC.

The chain couples TRBV6-5 to TRBJ2-1; 7 bases match TRBD2. Germline-derived CDR1 and CDR2 are MNHEY and SVGAGI. Trimming removed 6 bases from V and 4 bases from J; junction bases left unmatched: 9. This CDR3 spans 15 amino acids. The chain's CDR3 is CASRALREPYNEQFF. The CDR3 DNA reads as TGTGCCAGCAGGGCGTTGCGGGAGCCTTACAATGAGCAGTTCTTC.

This chain connects TRBV11-2 to TRBJ1-3, with TRBD1 matching over 7 bases. Per germline, CDR1 SGHAT and CDR2 FQNNGV. V shed 3 bases and J 6 bases; nucleotides not matched to a gene: 8. There are 15 residues in the CDR3. The CDR3 loop is CASSFTTGEANTIYF. DNA for the CDR3: TGTGCCAGCAGCTTCACTACAGGGGAGGCAAACACCATATATTTT.